Listed below are T cell receptor beta chains from one sample, sequenced in a study of blood T cell repertoires in COVID-19. Clones were read by immunoSEQ multiplex PCR, and TCRdb kept only the in-frame ones, dropping some. The sample lists about 160,000 clones; around 75% were seen once. The sequenced sample was peripheral blood. The source is a woman of 80 years or more with acute or convalescent COVID-19. CDR3s include the opening cysteine and the closing phenylalanine or tryptophan. D genes are given only for firm matches. Expanded clones are given a class, and other clones once, few, many or no size at all.

D: TRBD1; V: TRBV11-2; length: 15; size: once; J: TRBJ2-1; CDR3: CASSLGGQGHNEQFF; DNA: TGTGCCAGCAGCTTAGGTGGACAGGGTCACAATGAGCAGTTCTTC
D: .; V: TRBV11-2; length: 16; size: .; J: TRBJ1-1; CDR3: CASSLMGAVGHTEAFF; DNA: TGTGCCAGCAGCTTAATGGGGGCGGTGGGGCACACTGAAGCTTTCTTT
D: .; V: TRBV21-1; length: 19; size: .; J: TRBJ1-2; CDR3: CASSAPGQKPILANYGYTF; DNA: TGTGCCAGCAGCGCCCCGGGACAAAAACCTATCTTAGCTAACTATGGCTACACCTTC
D: TRBD1; V: TRBV28; length: 14; size: .; J: TRBJ1-5; CDR3: CASRNGQGRQPQHF; DNA: TGTGCCAGCAGGAACGGACAGGGCCGCCAGCCCCAGCATTTT
D: .; V: TRBV30; length: 15; size: .; J: TRBJ1-1; CDR3: CAWSVKARQGFEAFF; DNA: TGTGCCTGGAGTGTAAAAGCGCGGCAGGGGTTCGAAGCTTTCTTT
D: TRBD1; V: TRBV12-3/TRBV12-4; length: 13; size: once; J: TRBJ1-2; CDR3: CASRPTGDYGYTF; DNA: TGTGCCAGCAGACCTACAGGGGACTATGGCTACACCTTC
D: TRBD2; V: TRBV3-1/TRBV3-2; length: 15; size: .; J: TRBJ2-1; CDR3: CASSQGSGTNNEQFF; DNA: TGTGCCAGCAGCCAAGGTTCCGGGACTAACAATGAGCAGTTCTTC
D: .; V: TRBV6-5; length: 10; size: .; J: TRBJ2-7; CDR3: CAGGTYEQYF; DNA: TGTGCCGGCGGGACCTACGAGCAGTACTTC
D: .; V: TRBV4-2; length: 20; size: .; J: TRBJ2-3; CDR3: CASSPHRTGGGLSGTDTQYF; DNA: TGTGCCAGCAGCCCCCACCGGACTGGCGGGGGCCTCTCCGGCACAGATACGCAGTATTTT
D: .; V: TRBV3-1/TRBV3-2; length: 13; size: .; J: TRBJ2-3; CDR3: CASSPLSTDTQYF; DNA: TGTGCCAGCAGCCCTCTCTCCACAGATACGCAGTATTTT
D: TRBD1; V: TRBV6-5; length: 14; size: .; J: TRBJ1-2; CDR3: CASRPTGGAYGYTF; DNA: TGTGCCAGCAGACCCACAGGGGGCGCATATGGCTACACCTTC
D: TRBD2; V: TRBV19; length: 16; size: once; J: TRBJ2-7; CDR3: CASSGGRREASYEQYF; DNA: TGTGCCAGTAGTGGCGGGAGGAGGGAGGCCTCCTACGAGCAGTACTTC
D: TRBD1; V: TRBV5-1; length: 15; size: .; J: TRBJ2-1; CDR3: CASSTGQGVYNEQFF; DNA: TGCGCCAGCAGCACCGGACAGGGTGTCTACAATGAGCAGTTCTTC
D: .; V: TRBV2; length: 13; size: .; J: TRBJ2-5; CDR3: CASSVQGQETQYF; DNA: TGTGCCAGCAGTGTCCAGGGACAAGAGACCCAGTACTTC
D: .; V: TRBV10-3; length: 14; size: .; J: TRBJ1-1; CDR3: CAISESEVPKEAFF; DNA: TGTGCCATCAGTGAGTCTGAGGTCCCTAAGGAAGCTTTCTTT
D: TRBD1; V: TRBV28; length: 16; size: .; J: TRBJ2-3; CDR3: CASSRPGTGFADTQYF; DNA: TGTGCCAGCAGTCGTCCCGGGACAGGGTTTGCAGATACGCAGTATTTT
D: TRBD2; V: TRBV5-1; length: 16; size: .; J: TRBJ2-5; CDR3: CASSLVSSGRGETQYF; DNA: TGCGCCAGCAGCTTGGTCTCTAGCGGGAGGGGGGAGACCCAGTACTTC
D: .; V: TRBV5-1; length: 13; size: .; J: TRBJ1-1; CDR3: CASSFPPDTEAFF; DNA: TGCGCCAGCAGCTTTCCCCCCGACACTGAAGCTTTCTTT
D: .; V: TRBV3-1/TRBV3-2; length: 13; size: .; J: TRBJ2-4; CDR3: CATMGAAKNIQYF; DNA: TGTGCCACCATGGGGGCGGCCAAAAACATTCAGTACTTC
D: .; V: TRBV30; length: 16; size: .; J: TRBJ1-6; CDR3: CAWRSLGGGNNSPLHF; DNA: TGTGCCTGGAGGTCCTTAGGGGGGGGAAATAATTCACCCCTCCACTTT
D: TRBD1; V: TRBV7-8; length: 15; size: .; J: TRBJ1-2; CDR3: CASSPKTGREGGYTF; DNA: TGTGCCAGCAGCCCGAAGACAGGGCGAGAAGGAGGCTACACCTTC
D: TRBD1; V: TRBV7-9; length: 15; size: .; J: TRBJ2-3; CDR3: CASSDRPGQGDTQYF; DNA: TGTGCCAGCAGCGATAGACCGGGACAGGGGGATACGCAGTATTTT
D: .; V: TRBV5-1; length: 13; size: .; J: TRBJ1-3; CDR3: CASSRDSGNTIYF; DNA: TGCGCCAGCAGCCGGGACTCTGGAAACACCATATATTTT
D: .; V: TRBV30; length: 11; size: .; J: TRBJ1-1; CDR3: CAWGGLVGVFF; DNA: TGTGCCTGGGGGGGACTGGTCGGGGTATTCTTT
D: TRBD1; V: TRBV5-1; length: 15; size: .; J: TRBJ1-5; CDR3: CASSLGTGEVQPQHF; DNA: TGCGCCAGCAGCTTGGGGACAGGGGAGGTTCAGCCCCAGCATTTT
D: .; V: TRBV15; length: 17; size: .; J: TRBJ2-3; CDR3: CATSKSRAGGSTDTQYF; DNA: TGTGCCACCAGCAAATCGAGGGCCGGGGGTAGCACAGATACGCAGTATTTT
D: .; V: TRBV24-1; length: 13; size: .; J: TRBJ2-2; CDR3: CATRLSNTGELFF; DNA: TGTGCCACCAGGCTATCGAACACCGGGGAGCTGTTTTTT
D: TRBD2; V: TRBV6-5; length: 15; size: .; J: TRBJ2-7; CDR3: CASRRPSGRDYEQYF; DNA: TGTGCCAGCAGGCGCCCTAGCGGGAGGGACTACGAGCAGTACTTC
D: .; V: TRBV11-3; length: 13; size: .; J: TRBJ2-5; CDR3: CASSYDSQETQYF; DNA: TGTGCCAGCAGCTATGACAGCCAAGAGACCCAGTACTTC
D: TRBD1; V: TRBV5-1; length: 15; size: .; J: TRBJ1-4; CDR3: CASSLGTGVNEKLFF; DNA: TGCGCCAGCAGCTTAGGGACAGGGGTTAATGAAAAACTGTTTTTT
D: .; V: TRBV30; length: 15; size: .; J: TRBJ2-7; CDR3: CAWSRAGTGGFEQYF; DNA: TGTGCCTGGAGTCGAGCCGGGACTGGGGGGTTTGAGCAGTACTTC